This entry features one T cell receptor (beta chain) sequence. As yet, its antigen is unknown. This entry is derived from a study of post-analysis software for immune sequencing data. Notes on the study in general: Included in a set of a few TRBV segments more frequent in patients than controls were TRBV5-6, TRBV5-1 and TRBV20-1. Normalized Chao1 diversity in multiple sclerosis patients fell significantly below that of controls. Samples prepared in the same batch strongly co-clustered by F measure.

CDR1 and CDR2 from the germline V gene are SGHRS and YFSETQ. This CDR3 has 14 residues. V was trimmed by 0 bases and J by 10 bases, leaving 16 bases between them. Prepared libraries of TCR beta cDNA carried unique molecular identifiers. T cells numbering roughly 0.85 to 10 million gave rise to roughly 0.5 million cDNA molecules. TCRdb independently ran MiXCR on the PCR reads; one entry per CDR3 protein. The repertoire holds hundreds of thousands of distinct CDR3 sequences, with 59% as singletons. The chain links TRBV5-1 to TRBJ1-2; no definite D call. This sequence was found in a girl aged 2 to 10 with multiple sclerosis. Sequencing was performed on blood. CDR3 sequence reads: CASSLVGIGVSYTF. The CDR3 nucleotides are TGCGCCAGCAGCTTGGTGGGGATTGGGGTGTCCTACACCTTC.